Reported below is one TCR beta chain. Trimming cost V 3 bases and J 8 bases; bases outside gene matches: 7. The CDR3 length is 15 residues. The V gene's germline CDR1 is SGHTA and CDR2 FQGTGA. This sample is drawn from a study of cytomegalovirus exposure and HLA in healthy donors. 60 Vbeta and 13 Jbeta primers were used in PCR. Libraries were prepared by immunoSEQ multiplex PCR; TCRdb keeps only in-frame clonotypes and omits some of them. The sample lists over 130,000 clones; around 60% were seen once. This TCR came from a woman aged 60-75 years in good health and CMV-seropositive. Material for sequencing was PBMCs. The genes are TRBV7-3 and TRBJ2-1; 10 bases are shared with TRBD2. The CDR3 loop is CASSFKASGSDEQFF. The CDR3 bases are TGTGCCAGCAGCTTTAAGGCTAGCGGGAGCGATGAGCAGTTCTTC.